The source of this T cell receptor beta chain is a study of Tregs in tolerant kidney transplant recipients. Study-wide background: Recipients received nonmyeloablative bone marrow transplants from related graft donors, with transient mixed chimerism. Study-level points and caveats: Biological reproducibility was not directly addressed, but technical replication error appeared minimal. For some patients, primers changed over time, blocking nucleotide-level comparison. In tolerant patients, donor-specific Tregs outgrew total Tregs, suggesting antigen-driven expansion.

Worth noting for this clone: Its antigen is as yet unknown. The identical CDR3 is also encoded by other nucleotide sequences in the sample.

Measured with immunoSEQ multiplex PCR; TCRdb has only the in-frame clones, and not every one. The sample has about 94,000 clones, more than 85% seen once. CDR3 size: 16 residues. Germline CDR1 SGHTA, CDR2 FQGNSA. V lost 5 bases to trimming and J lost 5 bases; unmatched junction nucleotides: 7. The source material was CD4+ T cells from blood, sampled before the transplant. The chain couples TRBV7-2 to TRBJ1-6; TRBD1 aligns across 9 bases. The receptor was isolated from a human donor who received a combined kidney and bone marrow transplant. The CDR3 DNA reads TGTGCCAGCAGCCTACGCGGGACAGGGAATAATTCACCCCTCCACTTT. Protein product: CASSLRGTGNNSPLHF.